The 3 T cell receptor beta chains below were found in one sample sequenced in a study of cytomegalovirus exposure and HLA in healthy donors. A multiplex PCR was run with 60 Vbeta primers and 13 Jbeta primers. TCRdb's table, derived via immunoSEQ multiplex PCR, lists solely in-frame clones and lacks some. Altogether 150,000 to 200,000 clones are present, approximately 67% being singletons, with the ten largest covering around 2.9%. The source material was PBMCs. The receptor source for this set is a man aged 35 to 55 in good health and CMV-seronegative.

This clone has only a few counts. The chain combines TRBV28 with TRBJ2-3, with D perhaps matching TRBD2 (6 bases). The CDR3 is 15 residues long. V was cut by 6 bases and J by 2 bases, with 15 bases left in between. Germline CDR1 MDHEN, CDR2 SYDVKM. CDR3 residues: CASSRRSGDTDTQYF. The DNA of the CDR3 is TGTGCCAGCAGCCGCCGTAGCGGAGACACAGATACGCAGTATTTT.

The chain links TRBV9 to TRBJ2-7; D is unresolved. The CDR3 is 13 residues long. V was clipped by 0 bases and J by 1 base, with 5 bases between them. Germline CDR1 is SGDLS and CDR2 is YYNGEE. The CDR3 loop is CASSVGPSYEQYF. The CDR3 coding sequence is TGTGCCAGCAGCGTAGGTCCGTCCTACGAGCAGTACTTC.

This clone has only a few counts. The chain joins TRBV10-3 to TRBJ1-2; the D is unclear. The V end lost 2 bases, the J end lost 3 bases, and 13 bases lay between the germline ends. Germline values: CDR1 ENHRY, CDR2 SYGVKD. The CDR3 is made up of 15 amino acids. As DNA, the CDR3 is TGTGCCATCAGTGAGGGAGGAGGTCTGGACTATGGCTACACCTTC. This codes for CAISEGGGLDYGYTF.